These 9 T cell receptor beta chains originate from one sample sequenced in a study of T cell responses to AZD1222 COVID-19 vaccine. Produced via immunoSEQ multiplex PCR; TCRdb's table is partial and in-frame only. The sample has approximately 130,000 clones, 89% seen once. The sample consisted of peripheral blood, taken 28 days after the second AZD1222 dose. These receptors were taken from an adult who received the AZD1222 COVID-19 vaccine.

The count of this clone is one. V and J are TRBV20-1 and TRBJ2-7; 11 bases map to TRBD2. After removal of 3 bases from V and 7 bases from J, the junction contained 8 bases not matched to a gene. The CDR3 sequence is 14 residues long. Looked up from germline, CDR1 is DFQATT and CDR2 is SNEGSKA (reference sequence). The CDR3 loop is CSASSLAGGWEQYF. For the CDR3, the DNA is TGCAGTGCTAGTAGTCTAGCGGGGGGTTGGGAGCAGTACTTC.

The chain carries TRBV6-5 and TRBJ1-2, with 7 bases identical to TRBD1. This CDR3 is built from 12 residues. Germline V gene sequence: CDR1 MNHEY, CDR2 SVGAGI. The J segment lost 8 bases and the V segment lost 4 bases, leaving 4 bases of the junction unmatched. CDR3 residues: CASSWGGGGYTF. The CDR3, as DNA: TGTGCCAGCAGTTGGGGAGGGGGCGGCTACACCTTC.

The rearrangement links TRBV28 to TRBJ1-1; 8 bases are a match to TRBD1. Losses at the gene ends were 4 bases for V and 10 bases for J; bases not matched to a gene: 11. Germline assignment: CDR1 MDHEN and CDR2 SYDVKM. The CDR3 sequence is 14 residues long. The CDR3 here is CASSSGQASKAAFF. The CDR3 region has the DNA TGTGCCAGCAGTTCGGGACAGGCAAGTAAGGCAGCTTTCTTT.

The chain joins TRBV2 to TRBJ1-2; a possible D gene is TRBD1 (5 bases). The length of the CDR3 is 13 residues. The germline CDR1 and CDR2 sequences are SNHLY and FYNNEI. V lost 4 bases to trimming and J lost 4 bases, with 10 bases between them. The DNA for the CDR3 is TGTGCCAGCAGTGCCGGGGGGTCCTATGGCTACACCTTC. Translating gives CASSAGGSYGYTF. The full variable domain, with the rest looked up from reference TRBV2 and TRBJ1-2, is EPEVTQTPSHQVTQMGQEVILRCVPISNHLYFYWYRQILGQKVEFLVSFYNNEISEKSEIFDDQFSVERPDGSNFTLKIRSTKLEDSAMYFCASSAGGSYGYTFGSGTRLTVV.

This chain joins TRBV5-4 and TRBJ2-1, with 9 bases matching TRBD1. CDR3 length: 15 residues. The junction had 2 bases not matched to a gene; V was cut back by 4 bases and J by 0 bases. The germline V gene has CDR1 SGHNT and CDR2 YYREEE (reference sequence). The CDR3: CASSPGQGSYNEQFF. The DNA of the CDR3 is TGTGCCAGCAGCCCGGGACAGGGCTCCTACAATGAGCAGTTCTTC.

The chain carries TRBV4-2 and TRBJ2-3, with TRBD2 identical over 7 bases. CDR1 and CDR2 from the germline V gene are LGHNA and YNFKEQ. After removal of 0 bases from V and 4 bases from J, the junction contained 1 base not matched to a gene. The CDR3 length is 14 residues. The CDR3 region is CASSQDGRADTQYF. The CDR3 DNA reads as TGTGCCAGCAGCCAAGATGGGAGGGCAGATACGCAGTATTTT.

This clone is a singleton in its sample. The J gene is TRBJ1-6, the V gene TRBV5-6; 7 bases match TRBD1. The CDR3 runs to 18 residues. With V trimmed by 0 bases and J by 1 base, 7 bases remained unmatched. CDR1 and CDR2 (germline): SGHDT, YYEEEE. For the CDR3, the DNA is TGTGCCAGCAGCTTGGTGGAGGGGGCGATGTCCTATAATTCACCCCTCCACTTT. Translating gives CASSLVEGAMSYNSPLHF.

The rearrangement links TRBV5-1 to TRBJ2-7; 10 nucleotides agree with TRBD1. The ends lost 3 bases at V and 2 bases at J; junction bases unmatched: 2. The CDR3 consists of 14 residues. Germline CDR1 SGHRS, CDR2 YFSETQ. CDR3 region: CASSSGTGAYEQYF. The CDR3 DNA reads TGCGCCAGCAGCTCCGGGACAGGGGCCTACGAGCAGTACTTC.

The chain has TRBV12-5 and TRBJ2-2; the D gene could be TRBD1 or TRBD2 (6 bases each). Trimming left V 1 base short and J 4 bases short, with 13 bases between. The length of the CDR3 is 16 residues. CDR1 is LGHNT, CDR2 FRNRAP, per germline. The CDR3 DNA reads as TGTGCTAGTGGTTTGGGAGGGGGAGGAGTCACCGGGGAGCTGTTTTTT. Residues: CASGLGGGGVTGELFF.